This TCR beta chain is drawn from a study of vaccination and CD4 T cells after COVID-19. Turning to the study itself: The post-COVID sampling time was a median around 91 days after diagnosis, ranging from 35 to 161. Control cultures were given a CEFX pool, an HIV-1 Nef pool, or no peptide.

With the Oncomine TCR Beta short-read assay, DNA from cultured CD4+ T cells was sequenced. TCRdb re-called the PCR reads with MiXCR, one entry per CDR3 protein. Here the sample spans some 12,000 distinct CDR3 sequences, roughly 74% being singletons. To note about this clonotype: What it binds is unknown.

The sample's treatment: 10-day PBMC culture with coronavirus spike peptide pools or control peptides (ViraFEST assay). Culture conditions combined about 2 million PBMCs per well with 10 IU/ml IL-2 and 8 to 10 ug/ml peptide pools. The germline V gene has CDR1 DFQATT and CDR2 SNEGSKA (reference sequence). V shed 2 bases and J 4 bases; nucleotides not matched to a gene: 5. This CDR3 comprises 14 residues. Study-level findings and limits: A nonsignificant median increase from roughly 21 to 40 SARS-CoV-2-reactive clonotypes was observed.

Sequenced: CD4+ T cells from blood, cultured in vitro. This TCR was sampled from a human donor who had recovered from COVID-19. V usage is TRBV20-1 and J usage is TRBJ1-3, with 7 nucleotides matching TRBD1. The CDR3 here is CSARNQGGGNTIYF. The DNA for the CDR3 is TGCAGTGCTAGAAATCAGGGGGGCGGAAACACCATATATTTT.